This T cell receptor beta chain was sequenced in a study of blood T cell repertoires in COVID-19. Study details: Samples came from the United States, Italy and Spain, spanning acute and convalescent COVID-19. T cells, B-cell-depleted T cells, or PBMCs provided the cDNA or gDNA that served as material.

Original analysis: Estimation of nucleated cell counts relied on the amplification of reference gene primers. Data came from immunoSEQ multiplex PCR; TCRdb stores just in-frame clones and leaves some out. For V, J and clone size, that table is used; D and trimming come from the DNA. The data hold hundreds of thousands of clones, with 70% to 90% observed a single time. Deletions cut 2 bases from V and 1 base from J, with 7 bases between. The CDR3 is 13 residues long. Germline values: CDR1 SGHRS, CDR2 YFSETQ. The chain uses TRBV5-1 and TRBJ2-7; no firm D call. The clonotype was recovered from a woman aged 60 to 75 with acute or convalescent COVID-19. Sequenced material: peripheral blood. The DNA of the CDR3 is TGCGCCAGCAGCTTTATCGAGTCCTACGAGCAGTACTTC. Translated, it gives CASSFIESYEQYF.